One T cell receptor beta chain is described in this entry. Its antigen is not identified. These data come from a study of OX40 agonist ivuxolimab in advanced cancers. The CDR3 loop spans 15 amino acids. Germline V gives CDR1 SGHAT, CDR2 FQNNGV. V lost 7 bases and J lost 8, with 21 bases in between. TCRdb's table, derived via immunoSEQ multiplex PCR, lists solely in-frame clones and lacks some. Among about 45,000 clones listed, roughly 94% were seen once. Study-level findings and limits: The CD4+ and CD8+ T cells in the blood had expanded clonally by week 6 at 0.1 to 3.0 mg/kg. Low normalized clonal expansion also occurred in some nonresponding patients.

The sequenced sample was CD4+ or CD8+ T cells sorted from blood, obtained in a trial of the OX40 agonist ivuxolimab. This receptor was taken from an adult with an advanced solid tumor such as melanoma, head and neck, liver or kidney cancer. V gene TRBV11-2 combines with J gene TRBJ2-4; the D gene could be TRBD1 or TRBD2 (6 bases each). CDR3 protein: CASTSWGLEGDIQYF. In DNA, the CDR3 is TGTGCCAGCACAAGCTGGGGACTGGAGGGGGACATTCAGTACTTC.